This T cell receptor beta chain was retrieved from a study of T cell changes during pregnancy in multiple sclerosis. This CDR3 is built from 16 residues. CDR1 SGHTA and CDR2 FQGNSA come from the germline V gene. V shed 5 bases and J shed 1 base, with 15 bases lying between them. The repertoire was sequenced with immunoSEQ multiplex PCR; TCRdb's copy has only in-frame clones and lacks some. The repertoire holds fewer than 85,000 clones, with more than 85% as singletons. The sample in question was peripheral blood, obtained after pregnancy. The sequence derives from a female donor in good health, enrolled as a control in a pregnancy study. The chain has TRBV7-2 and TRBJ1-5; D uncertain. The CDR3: CASSPQTFPSNQPQHF. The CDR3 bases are TGTGCCAGCAGCCCCCAGACTTTTCCCAGCAATCAGCCCCAGCATTTT.